The 29 T cell receptor delta chains in this list originate from one sample, sequenced in a study of gamma-delta chains in newborns, infants, children. TCRdb reran clone calling via CATT on the reads. Of around 4,900 delta-chain clones listed, about 18% are singletons. What was sequenced was blood. The source of these receptors is a child who was a newborn, infant or young child, either healthy, febrile or measles-vaccinated (not recorded which).

V is TRDV1 and J is TRDJ1; 13 positions match TRDD3. V shed 10 bases, J shed 0 bases, and the junction held 23 bases outside the gene matches. CDR1 and CDR2 from the germline V gene are TSWWSYY and QGS. The CDR3 totals 21 residues. The DNA for the CDR3 is TGTGCTCCCCCTCCTACGAGTCGTACTGGGGGATACGCTGGGGACACCGATAAACTCATCTTT. Protein product: CAPPPTSRTGGYAGDTDKLIF.

The chain uses TRDV2 and TRDJ3, with 10 nucleotides matching TRDD3. Germline CDR1 is GEAIGNYY and CDR2 is EKD. Trimming cost V 0 bases and J 1 base; bases outside gene matches: 8. CDR3 length equals 20 residues. CDR3 protein: CACDTVVGDTKSWDTRQMFF. The DNA for the CDR3 is TGTGCCTGTGACACCGTGGTGGGGGATACAAAATCCTGGGACACCCGACAGATGTTTTTC.

This clone has a handful of counts. At the DNA level, this CDR3 is encoded by other sequences in the same sample as well. The chain joins TRDV2 to TRDJ1, with 10 bases identical to TRDD3. The germline gives CDR1 GEAIGNYY, CDR2 EKD. The CDR3 is 15 amino acids. V dropped 3 bases and J dropped 4; count of bases not matched to a gene: 7. The CDR3 sequence: CACDGLGDKDDKLIF. CDR3 DNA: TGTGCCTGTGACGGGCTGGGGGATAAAGACGATAAACTCATCTTT.

About this clone: DNA and listed protein disagree at residue 14, so the protein shown here was translated from the DNA. The chain recombines TRDV2 with TRDJ2; 11 bases agree with TRDD3. Per germline, CDR1 GEAIGNYY and CDR2 EKD. The CDR3 has 16 amino acids. The CDR3 DNA reads TGTGCCTGTGACGTACTGGGGGATAATTTGACAGCACAACCCTTCTTT. Encoded protein: CACDVLGDNLTAQPFF.

Although no V gene was called, TRDJ3 is the J gene; the table's D call TRDD3 went unverified against the DNA. The CDR3 covers 20 residues. CDR3 DNA sequence: TGTGCCTGTGACACGGTCCTGGGGGATGCAACCTCCTGGGACACCCGACAGATGTTTTTC. Amino acid sequence: CACDTVLGDATSWDTRQMFF.

This clone was picked up a small number of times. This may come from a read error, since a much larger clone is one base off. V gene TRDV2 combines with J gene TRDJ3; 9 bases align to TRDD3. J was trimmed by 1 base and V by 5 bases; bases with no gene match: 5. The CDR3 is 17 residues long. Germline-derived CDR1 and CDR2 are GEAIGNYY and EKD. CDR3 DNA sequence: TGTGCCTGTGGCAGTACTGGGGGATCCTGGGACACCCGACAGATGTTTTTC. This gives the protein CACGSTGGSWDTRQMFF.

In this sample, this clone turned up a few times. TCRdb's protein, taken from a much larger clone, differs from this DNA's translation at residue 14, likely owing to a read error; the protein displayed comes from the DNA. The chain couples TRDV2 to TRDJ2; 7 nucleotides match TRDD3. The CDR3 extends over 16 amino acids. Per the germline V gene, CDR1 is GEAIGNYY and CDR2 is EKD. In DNA form, the CDR3 reads TGTGCCTGTGACACCGTCGGTGGGGGACTTAGGGCACAACCCTTCTTT. Translation: CACDTVGGGLRAQPFF.

This clone occurred a few times. This sequence joins TRDV1 and TRDJ1, with 12 bases matching TRDD3. In germline, CDR1 is TSWWSYY, CDR2 QGS. This CDR3 region has 25 residues. The ends lost 2 bases at V and 2 bases at J; junction bases unmatched: 30. The CDR3: CALGEEGVKIPIAGGYDIGTDKLIF. As DNA, the CDR3 is TGTGCTCTTGGGGAAGAAGGAGTGAAAATTCCTATTGCTGGGGGATACGACATTGGGACCGATAAACTCATCTTT.

The sample holds a few counts of this clone. One end of the junction does not line up with germline, which may come from a read error. The same CDR3 is also encoded by other DNA sequences in this sample. The chain recombines TRDV1 with TRDJ1; 7 nucleotides align to TRDD3. Germline V lookup: CDR1 TSWWSYY, CDR2 QGS. The CDR3 has 26 residues. The CDR3 region has the DNA TGTGCTCTTGGGGAACTTCCCCAGAACAGGAGACGGTATGAGGCCGGGGGATTCCGAGACCCAGATAAACTCATCTTC. Translation gives CALGELPQNRRRYEAGGFRDPDKLIF.

V is TRDV2 and J is TRDJ1, with D tentatively TRDD3 (6 bases). The J gene is absent in TCRdb and was assigned here via DNA matching to germline. CDR1 GEAIGNYY and CDR2 EKD come from the germline V gene. The CDR3 length is 22 residues. Trimming removed 0 bases at V and 1 base at J, with 32 bases between. CDR3: CACDTLAGSGALLGRSTDKLIF. The CDR3 DNA follows: TGTGCCTGTGACACCCTAGCGGGGTCTGGGGCCCTACTCGGCAGGAGCACCGATAAACTCATCTTT.

The chain has TRDV1 and TRDJ1, with 8 nucleotides matching TRDD3. Since TCRdb gives no J gene, matching the DNA to germline was used here to assign it. CDR3 length: 20 residues. The germline gives CDR1 TSWWSYY, CDR2 QGS. Unmatched junction bases numbered 18, after V lost 1 base and J lost 2 bases. DNA for the CDR3: TGTGCTCTTGGGGAACCCCAACCCCACTGGGGGCCACGGGGTACCGATAAACTCATCTTT. Protein product: CALGEPQPHWGPRGTDKLIF.

In its sample, this clone is medium-sized. This CDR3 is also generated by other DNA sequences in the sample. V and J are TRDV2 and TRDJ3; TRDD3 matches 7 bases. The germline V gene encodes CDR1 GEAIGNYY and CDR2 EKD. Losses at the gene ends were 5 bases for V and 0 bases for J; bases not matched to a gene: 9. The CDR3 totals 18 residues. The DNA of the CDR3 is TGTGCCTGTGGCTTGGGATACCGGAGCTCCTGGGACACCCGACAGATGTTTTTC. This gives the protein CACGLGYRSSWDTRQMFF.

By proportion, this clone is medium-sized. The rearrangement links TRDV2 to TRDJ1, with 10 bases that match TRDD3. Germline V gene sequence: CDR1 GEAIGNYY, CDR2 EKD. This CDR3 comprises 16 residues. The junction had 5 bases not matched to a gene; V was cut back by 0 bases and J by 2 bases. In DNA form, the CDR3 reads TGTGCCTGTGACACCTTGGGGGATACTTGGACCGATAAACTCATCTTT. It translates to CACDTLGDTWTDKLIF.

This clone was counted only a few times. This chain connects TRDV1 to TRDJ1; D gene uncertain. TCRdb supplies no J gene; here it was assigned by aligning the nucleotide sequence to germline. V was clipped by 0 bases and J by 1 base, with 15 bases between them. Germline assignment: CDR1 TSWWSYY and CDR2 QGS. The CDR3 loop spans 17 amino acids. In DNA, the CDR3 is TGTGCTCTTGGGGAACTTCCCCCCCCCCCCGGCACCGATAAACTCATCTTT. It translates to CALGELPPPPGTDKLIF.

This clone turned up a few times. This may be a read error, as it is one base from a much larger clone. This CDR3 is also generated by other DNA sequences in the sample. The chain couples TRDV2 to TRDJ3; 11 bases are shared with TRDD3. The germline gives CDR1 GEAIGNYY, CDR2 EKD. The CDR3 totals 19 residues. The CDR3 is CACDTVLGDSSWDTRQMFF. In nucleotides, the CDR3 is TGTGCCTGTGACACCGTACTGGGGGATAGCTCCTGGGACACCCGACAGATGTTCTTC.

The chain has TRDV1 and TRDJ2; D perhaps matches TRDD3 (5 bases). Trimming removed 0 bases from V and 7 bases from J, with 18 bases in between. The CDR3 contains 17 residues. Germline V CDR1 and CDR2: TSWWSYY, QGS. CDR3 loop: CALGELPSTSGGAQLFF. The CDR3, as DNA: TGTGCTCTTGGGGAACTGCCCTCAACCTCGGGGGGAGCACAACTCTTCTTT.

This clone was seen a handful of times. The germline gene is not matched at one end of the junction; a read error may be the cause. The V call is TRDV2, the J call TRDJ3, with 8 bases aligning to TRDD3. This CDR3 is built from 14 residues. Germline V lookup: CDR1 GEAIGNYY, CDR2 EKD. The CDR3 coding sequence is TGTGCCTGTGACGGGATACGGGACACCCGACAGACGTTTTTC. This translates into CACDGIRDTRQTFF.

The sample holds a few counts of this clone. A much larger clone lies a single base off, so this may be a read error. Other DNA sequences of this sample code for an identical CDR3. The V gene is TRDV2, the J gene TRDJ1; 8 bases fit TRDD3. This CDR3 is 18 amino acids long. Germline-derived CDR1 and CDR2 are GEAIGNYY and EKD. Unmatched junction bases numbered 19, after V lost 3 bases and J lost 5 bases. The CDR3 coding sequence is TGTGCCTGTGACTCCATCGTTGTACTGGGGGGATTTCGTGATAAACTCATCTTT. It codes for CACDSIVVLGGFRDKLIF.

V gene TRDV2 combines with J gene TRDJ1; TRDD3 aligns across 7 bases. Because TCRdb records no J gene, it was assigned here through a match of the DNA to germline. This CDR3 has 17 residues. The germline gives CDR1 GEAIGNYY, CDR2 EKD. Trimming took 3 bases from V and 3 from J; bases not matched to a gene: 15. CDR3: CACDARGDESPADKLIF. CDR3 DNA: TGTGCCTGTGACGCGCGGGGGGATGAATCCCCGGCCGATAAACTCATCTTT.

In this sample, this clone turned up once. TRDV1 is the V gene, and the J gene was not called; the table's D gene call, TRDD3, was not cross checked with the DNA. CDR3 size: 24 residues. Germline V gene data show CDR1 as TSWWSYY and CDR2 as QGS. The CDR3 sequence is CALGDPTPTHRLGDTHPETDKIIF. CDR3 nucleotide sequence: TGTGCTCTTGGGGACCCAACCCCAACCCATCGCCTGGGGGATACCCACCCTGAGACCGATAAAATCATCTTT.

As to this clone: Because the CDR3's place on the DNA is in doubt, the DNA is left out and the CDR3 is given as listed by TCRdb. No J gene call was made, and the V gene is TRDV2; no check of the table's D call, TRDD3, against the DNA was made. Per the germline V gene, CDR1 is GEAIGNYY and CDR2 is EKD. The CDR3 totals 17 residues, both ends included. Here the CDR3 reads CACDVAGGSWDTRHMFF.

This clone was seen only a few times. The V call is TRDV2, the J call TRDJ3, with TRDD3 matching 10 bases. V gave up 4 bases and J gave up 0 bases; unmatched junction bases: 8. CDR1 is GEAIGNYY and CDR2 is EKD in the germline V gene. The CDR3 length is 19 residues. CDR3 in amino acids: CACDKLGDFSSWDTRQMFF. The CDR3 nucleotides are TGTGCCTGTGATAAACTGGGGGATTTTAGCTCCTGGGACACCCGACAGATGTTTTTC.

As for this clone: The junction and the germline gene differ at one end; a read error may be behind it. The chain couples TRDV2 to TRDJ1; no firm D call. The J gene is absent in TCRdb and was assigned here via DNA matching to germline. Germline CDR1 GEAIGNYY, CDR2 EKD. The CDR3 has 17 residues. The CDR3 here is CAFDPWATRPYPDKLIF. DNA of the CDR3: TGTGCCTTTGACCCGTGGGCGACACGACCGTACCCCGATAAACTCATCTTT.

The genes are TRDV2 and TRDJ1; 10 bases are a match to TRDD3. The J gene, absent from TCRdb, was called here by matching the DNA to germline. This CDR3 has 25 residues. Per the germline V gene, CDR1 is GEAIGNYY and CDR2 is EKD. J was trimmed by 3 bases and V by 0 bases; bases with no gene match: 33. As DNA, the CDR3 is TGTGCCTGTGACACCGGGAGTTTAATGGGGGATACTTGGTCGGGCGGCGGCCTAAGACCCGATAAACTCATCTTT. Translation: CACDTGSLMGDTWSGGGLRPDKLIF.

By proportion, this clone is medium-sized. V usage is TRDV2 and J usage is TRDJ3, with 7 bases that match TRDD3. The J segment lost 2 bases and the V segment lost 6 bases, leaving 0 bases of the junction unmatched. The CDR3 totals 14 residues. Per germline, CDR1 GEAIGNYY and CDR2 EKD. DNA of the CDR3: TGTGCCTGTACTGGGGCCTGGGACACCCGACAGATGTTTTTC. The encoded protein is CACTGAWDTRQMFF.

A J gene of TRDJ3 was called, though the V gene was not; the DNA was not compared with TRDD3, the D call given in the table. The CDR3 has 17 residues. DNA for the CDR3: TGTGCCTGTGAGCCACTGGGGGATAATTGGGACACCCGACAGATGTTTTTC. This translates into CACEPLGDNWDTRQMFF.

This clone was observed a handful of times. The chain joins TRDV1 to TRDJ1, with D perhaps assigned TRDD2 or TRDD3 (7 bases each). This CDR3 is built from 24 residues. Trimming took 4 bases from V and 0 from J, leaving 39 bases between them. Germline values: CDR1 TSWWSYY, CDR2 QGS. The CDR3, as DNA: TGTGCTCTTGGGGGCCTTCCTCTACGAGGCGGGACTGGGGATTCACCTGTATACACCGATAAACTCATCTTT. Protein product: CALGGLPLRGGTGDSPVYTDKLIF.

The rearrangement uses TRDV1 and TRDJ1; TRDD3 aligns across 12 bases. The CDR3 covers 22 residues. The ends lost 6 bases at V and 1 base at J; junction bases unmatched: 24. The germline V gene encodes CDR1 TSWWSYY and CDR2 QGS. The CDR3 spells CALGQGAYFWGIRETFTDKLIF. The CDR3 nucleotides are TGTGCTCTTGGTCAAGGGGCCTACTTCTGGGGGATACGCGAAACTTTCACCGATAAACTCATCTTT.

Concerning this clone itself: A read error is possible here, since a much larger clone lies one base away. Other nucleotide sequences from this sample produce the same CDR3. V and J are TRDV2 and TRDJ2; 11 positions agree with TRDD3. With V trimmed by 0 bases and J by 0 bases, 2 bases remained unmatched. CDR1 and CDR2 from the germline V gene are GEAIGNYY and EKD. The CDR3 covers 17 residues. The CDR3 loop reads CACDTIGGYALTAQLFF. The CDR3 coding sequence is TGTGCCTGTGACACCATTGGGGGATACGCTTTGACAGCACAACTCTTCTTT.